This TCR beta chain is from a study of cytomegalovirus exposure and HLA in healthy donors. Study-level information: Later, an analysis reported that the approximately 120 validation repertoires had used the same platform as the roughly 660 first-cohort repertoires.

V was cut by 5 bases and J by 4 bases, with 15 bases left in between. The CDR3 has 14 residues. Germline V gene data show CDR1 as SGHNT and CDR2 as YYREEE (reference sequence). This clone was counted a single time. The protocol was immunoSEQ multiplex PCR, while the TCRdb copy is restricted to in-frame clones and leaves out a portion. The sample carries approximately 150,000 clones, more than 75% recorded once. Sequencing input: PBMCs. The chain links TRBV5-4 to TRBJ1-2, with D uncertain. This receptor was identified in a woman in her twenties or thirties in good health and CMV-seronegative. CDR3 DNA sequence: TGTGCCAGCAGTACGGGGATGGGTAGCTATGGCTACACCTTC. Its protein product is CASSTGMGSYGYTF.